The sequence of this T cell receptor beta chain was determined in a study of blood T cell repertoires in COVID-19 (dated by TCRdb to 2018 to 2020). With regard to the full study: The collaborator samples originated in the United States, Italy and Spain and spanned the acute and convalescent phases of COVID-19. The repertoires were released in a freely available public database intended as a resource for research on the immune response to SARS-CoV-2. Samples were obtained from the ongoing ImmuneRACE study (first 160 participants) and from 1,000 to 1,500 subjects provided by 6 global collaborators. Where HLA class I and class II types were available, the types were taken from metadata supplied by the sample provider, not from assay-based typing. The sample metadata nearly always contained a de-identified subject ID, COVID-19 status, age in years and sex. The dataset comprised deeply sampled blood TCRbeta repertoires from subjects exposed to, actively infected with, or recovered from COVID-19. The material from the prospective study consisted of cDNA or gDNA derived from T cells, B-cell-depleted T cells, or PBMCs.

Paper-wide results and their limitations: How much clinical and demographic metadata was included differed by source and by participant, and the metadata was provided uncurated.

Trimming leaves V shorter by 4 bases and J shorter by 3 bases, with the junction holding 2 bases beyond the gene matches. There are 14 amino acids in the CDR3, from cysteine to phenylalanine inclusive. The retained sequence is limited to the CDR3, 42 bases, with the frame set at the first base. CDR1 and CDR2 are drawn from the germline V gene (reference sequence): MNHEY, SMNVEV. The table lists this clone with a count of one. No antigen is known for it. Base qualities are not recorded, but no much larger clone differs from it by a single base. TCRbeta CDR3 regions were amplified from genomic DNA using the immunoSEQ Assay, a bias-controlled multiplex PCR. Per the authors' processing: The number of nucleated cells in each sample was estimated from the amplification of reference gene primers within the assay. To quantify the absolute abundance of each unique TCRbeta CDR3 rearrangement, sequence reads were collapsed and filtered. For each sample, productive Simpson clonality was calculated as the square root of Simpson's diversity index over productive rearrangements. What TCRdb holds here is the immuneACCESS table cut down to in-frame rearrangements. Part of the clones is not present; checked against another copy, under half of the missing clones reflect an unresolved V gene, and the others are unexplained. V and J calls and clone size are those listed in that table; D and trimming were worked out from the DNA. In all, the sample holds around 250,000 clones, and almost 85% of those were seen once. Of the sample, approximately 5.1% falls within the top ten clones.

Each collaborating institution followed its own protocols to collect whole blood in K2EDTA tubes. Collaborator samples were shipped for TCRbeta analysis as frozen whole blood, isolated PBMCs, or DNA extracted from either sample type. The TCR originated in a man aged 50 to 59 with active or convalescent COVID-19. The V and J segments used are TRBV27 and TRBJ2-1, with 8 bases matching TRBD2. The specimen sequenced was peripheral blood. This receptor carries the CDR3 CASSWSGSYNEQFF. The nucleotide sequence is TGTGCCAGCAGTTGGAGCGGGAGCTACAATGAGCAGTTCTTC.